These 30 T cell receptor beta chains share one sample of origin, sequenced in a study of cytomegalovirus exposure and HLA in healthy donors. 60 Vbeta and 13 Jbeta primers were used in PCR. The table came from immunoSEQ multiplex PCR; TCRdb's copy has only in-frame clones and leaves some out. Seen here are some 140,000 clones, roughly 80% observed once, and the top ten hold around 13%. Specimen: PBMCs. These receptors were taken from a man aged 30 to 39 in good health and CMV-seropositive.

Worth noting for this clone: The sample carries other DNA sequences with the same CDR3. This chain uses TRBV5-6 with TRBJ1-2, with 7 bases identical to TRBD1. The trim removed 3 bases at V and 2 bases at J, leaving 1 base unmatched. Germline CDR1 reads SGHDT; CDR2 reads YYEEEE. The CDR3 totals 13 residues. CDR3 region: CASSSGQNYGYTF. The CDR3 region has the DNA TGTGCCAGCAGCTCGGGACAGAACTATGGCTACACCTTC.

The chain links TRBV12-5 to TRBJ1-1; unclear D gene. The CDR3 covers 13 residues. Germline V CDR1 and CDR2: LGHNT, FRNRAP. V gave up 1 base and J gave up 4 bases, with 7 bases separating them. DNA for the CDR3: TGTGCTAGTGGTTTGGACAGTTTCACTGAAGCTTTCTTT. Residues: CASGLDSFTEAFF.

The chain joins TRBV7-3 to TRBJ2-3; D perhaps matches TRBD2 (5 bases). CDR3 length: 15 residues. From germline, CDR1 is SGHTA and CDR2 FQGTGA. Between the trimmed V and J ends, which lost 5 bases and 0 bases, there was a span of 12 bases. The CDR3 DNA is TGTGCCAGCAGCCCCGGGATTCATAGCACAGATACGCAGTATTTT. As protein: CASSPGIHSTDTQYF.

A single count supports this clone. CDR3: CASSLSAGGKGTEAFF. For the CDR3, the DNA is TGCGCCAGCAGCTTGTCGGCAGGGGGTAAAGGCACTGAAGCTTTCTTT. The chain has TRBV5-1 and TRBJ1-1; 7 nucleotides line up with TRBD1. J lost 4 bases, V lost 1 base, and 10 bases had no gene match. The CDR3 length is 16 residues. Germline V gene data show CDR1 as SGHRS and CDR2 as YFSETQ.

The chain is built from TRBV5-4 and TRBJ2-1; 12 bases agree with TRBD2. The V gene's germline CDR1 is SGHNT and CDR2 YYREEE (reference sequence). The CDR3 is made up of 16 amino acids. V shed 0 bases and J 2 bases; nucleotides not matched to a gene: 0. CDR3 region: CASSLGLAGAYNEQFF. In DNA form, the CDR3 reads TGTGCCAGCAGCTTGGGACTAGCGGGAGCCTACAATGAGCAGTTCTTC.

The chain combines TRBV7-9 with TRBJ1-1; 7 nucleotides line up with TRBD1. Trimming at V came to 1 base and at J to 2 bases, leaving 4 bases not matched to a gene. Looked up from germline, CDR1 is SEHNR and CDR2 is FQNEAQ (reference sequence). The CDR3 runs 15 residues. CDR3 coding DNA: TGTGCCAGCAGCTTAGACAGGGACAGAAACACTGAAGCTTTCTTT. It specifies CASSLDRDRNTEAFF.

This clone was counted between two and nine times. This chain connects TRBV6-6 to TRBJ1-2, with D perhaps matching TRBD1 (5 bases). This CDR3 has 14 residues. The germline CDR1 and CDR2 sequences are MNHNY and SVGAGI (reference sequence). V was clipped by 7 bases and J by 1 base, with 13 bases between them. Here the CDR3 reads CASTPGSGNYGYTF. Here the CDR3 DNA reads TGTGCCAGCACTCCAGGGTCGGGTAACTATGGCTACACCTTC.

The chain employs TRBV5-1 and TRBJ1-2; no definite D call. This CDR3 spans 15 amino acids. CDR1 is SGHRS and CDR2 is YFSETQ in the germline V gene. V lost 2 bases to trimming and J lost 0 bases, with 11 bases between them. In DNA form, the CDR3 reads TGCGCCAGCAGCTTAGACGGACTAACTAACTATGGCTACACCTTC. Protein: CASSLDGLTNYGYTF.

The chain is built from TRBV5-4 and TRBJ2-2; 10 nucleotides align to TRBD1. The V segment lost 3 bases and the J segment 0 bases; nucleotides outside the gene matches: 2. The CDR3 totals 16 residues. The V gene's germline CDR1 is SGHNT and CDR2 YYREEE (reference sequence). The CDR3 nucleotides are TGTGCCAGCAGCTACGGACAGGGGGCGAACACCGGGGAGCTGTTTTTT. Its translation is CASSYGQGANTGELFF.

The gene calls are TRBV2 and TRBJ2-3; the D is unclear. V lost 4 bases to trimming and J lost 0 bases, with 2 bases between them. The V gene's germline CDR1 is SNHLY and CDR2 FYNNEI. This CDR3 has 12 residues. CDR3 residues: CASSASTDTQYF. As DNA, the CDR3 is TGTGCCAGCAGTGCTAGCACAGATACGCAGTATTTT.

This sequence joins TRBV6-6 and TRBJ1-4; D is unclear. The germline V gene encodes CDR1 MNHNY and CDR2 SVGAGI (reference sequence). The V gene lost 6 bases and the J gene lost 0 bases, with 11 bases spanning the gap. This CDR3 spans 15 amino acids. The CDR3 here is CASRHFRATNEKLFF. CDR3 sequence (DNA): TGTGCCAGCAGGCACTTTAGAGCAACTAATGAAAAACTGTTTTTT.

The rearrangement joins TRBV30 to TRBJ1-2; 7 bases match TRBD1. Germline V CDR1 and CDR2: GTSNPN, SVGIG (reference sequence). The CDR3 contains 12 residues. V lost 4 bases, J lost 8 bases, and 7 bases stayed unmatched. The CDR3 sequence: CAWTTGTEGYTF. In DNA form, the CDR3 reads TGTGCCTGGACTACCGGGACAGAGGGCTACACCTTC.

V gene TRBV28 combines with J gene TRBJ1-1, with D maybe TRBD1 (6 bases). The CDR3 is made up of 13 amino acids. V was clipped by 5 bases and J by 7 bases, with 14 bases between them. The germline V gene has CDR1 MDHEN and CDR2 SYDVKM. CDR3 protein: CASSQQGLSEAFF. CDR3 in DNA: TGTGCCAGCAGTCAACAGGGCCTGAGTGAAGCTTTCTTT.

This chain connects TRBV4-2 to TRBJ2-1, with 10 bases that match TRBD1. Germline CDR1 is LGHNA and CDR2 is YNFKEQ. The CDR3 consists of 16 residues. V lost 5 bases, J lost 10 bases, and 14 bases stayed unmatched. CDR3 loop: CASSEESWDRGSEQFF. The CDR3 DNA reads TGTGCCAGCAGCGAGGAGTCGTGGGACAGGGGATCGGAGCAGTTCTTC.

Only one count was recorded for this clone. The chain couples TRBV2 to TRBJ1-5; D not certain. The CDR3 covers 14 residues. Deletions cut 3 bases from V and 5 bases from J, with 11 bases between. Per the germline V gene, CDR1 is SNHLY and CDR2 is FYNNEI. The CDR3 DNA is TGTGCCAGCAGTGAGAGCTGGGGAGATCAGCCCCAGCATTTT. This sequence encodes CASSESWGDQPQHF.

This clone has just a few counts. The chain joins TRBV11-2 to TRBJ2-7; TRBD2 might be the D (6 bases). V lost 0 bases, J lost 0 bases, and 12 bases lay in between. CDR1 SGHAT and CDR2 FQNNGV come from the germline V gene. The CDR3 has 16 residues. The CDR3 coding sequence is TGTGCCAGCAGCTTAGAGAGCGGGTCCTTCTCCTACGAGCAGTACTTC. This codes for CASSLESGSFSYEQYF.

On this clone itself: This same CDR3 is encoded by further DNA sequences in the sample. V and J are TRBV10-3 and TRBJ2-7, with 7 positions matching TRBD1. Germline CDR1 is ENHRY and CDR2 is SYGVKD. This CDR3 comprises 14 residues. V dropped 5 bases and J dropped 0; count of bases not matched to a gene: 4. This CDR3 is CAISPGQSSYEQYF. DNA of the CDR3: TGTGCCATCAGTCCGGGACAGAGCTCCTACGAGCAGTACTTC.

The rearrangement uses TRBV4-1 and TRBJ1-5, with D possibly TRBD1 on 5 matching bases. With 4 bases removed from V and 10 bases from J, the gap between germline ends came to 14 bases. CDR1 MGHRA and CDR2 YSYEKL come from the germline V gene. This CDR3 is 13 amino acids long. The CDR3 bases are TGCGCCAGCAGCCGAAACCGGGACTCTCCCCAGCATTTT. This sequence encodes CASSRNRDSPQHF.

This sequence joins TRBV6-5 and TRBJ1-1, with 9 bases fitting TRBD1. Per the germline V gene, CDR1 is MNHEY and CDR2 is SVGAGI. The CDR3 has 12 amino acids. V was pared by 9 bases and J by 3 bases, with 2 bases of the junction left unmatched. The DNA of the CDR3 is TGTGCCAGTAGACAGGGGGACACTGAAGCTTTCTTT. Residues: CASRQGDTEAFF.

The genes are TRBV7-9 and TRBJ2-3, with D possibly TRBD1 on 5 matching bases. Trimming shortened V by 5 bases and J by 8 bases, and 8 bases separated the two germline ends. Per the germline V gene, CDR1 is SEHNR and CDR2 is FQNEAQ (reference sequence). This CDR3 is 11 amino acids long. CDR3 protein: CASSPDITQYF. The CDR3 region has the DNA TGTGCCAGCAGCCCGGACATTACGCAGTATTTT.

The chain links TRBV7-6 to TRBJ2-2; possible D gene TRBD1, 6 bases. There are 14 residues in the CDR3. CDR1 is SGHVS, CDR2 FNYEAQ, per germline. Deletions cut 5 bases from V and 4 bases from J, with 11 bases between. The CDR3 nucleotides read TGTGCCAGCAGCGCCGCCAGGGGCACCGGGGAGCTGTTTTTT. It specifies CASSAARGTGELFF. Variable domain in full (rest from reference TRBV7-6 and TRBJ2-2): GAGVSQSPRYKVTKRGQDVALRCDPISGHVSLYWYRQALGQGPEFLTYFNYEAQQDKSGLPNDRFSAERPEGSISTLTIQRTEQRDSAMYRCASSAARGTGELFFGEGSRLTVL.

A few counts support this clone. This chain links TRBV13 with TRBJ2-2, with D possibly being TRBD1 (5 bases). CDR3 length: 16 residues. V lost 6 bases and J lost 2, with 16 bases in between. CDR1 and CDR2 from the germline V gene are PRHDT and FYEKMQ (reference sequence). The CDR3 DNA follows: TGTGCCAGCAGGCATAGGGGCGGTCTAAACACCGGGGAGCTGTTTTTT. It specifies CASRHRGGLNTGELFF.

The chain recombines TRBV2 with TRBJ1-4; 11 nucleotides match TRBD1. J was trimmed by 12 bases and V by 5 bases; bases with no gene match: 11. The CDR3 consists of 15 residues. Germline CDR1 and CDR2: SNHLY and FYNNEI. CDR3 in DNA: TGTGCCAGCAGTAGACCGGGACAGGGGGACAGCGAACTGTTTTTT. Translation: CASSRPGQGDSELFF.

The V call is TRBV19, the J call TRBJ2-2; D unresolved. Germline CDR1 LNHDA, CDR2 SQIVND (reference sequence). Trimming left V 1 base short and J 1 base short, with 4 bases between. The CDR3 has 14 residues. The CDR3: CASSIGRNTGELFF. In nucleotides, the CDR3 is TGTGCCAGTAGTATAGGTCGGAACACCGGGGAGCTGTTTTTT.

This sequence joins TRBV7-8 and TRBJ2-1; D not certain. Germline V gene lookup returns CDR1 SGHVS and CDR2 FQNEAQ. V dropped 2 bases and J dropped 9 bases, with 5 bases sitting between them. The CDR3 totals 11 residues. CDR3 in DNA: TGTGCCAGCAGCTTATTCAGTGAGCAGTTCTTC. This sequence encodes CASSLFSEQFF.

The J gene is TRBJ2-1, the V gene TRBV29-1, with 8 nucleotides matching TRBD2. Germline V gene sequence: CDR1 SQVTM, CDR2 ANQGSEA. This CDR3 contains 14 residues. The V and J ends lost 3 bases and 8 bases, in that order; junction bases with no gene match: 9. Here the CDR3 reads CSVDEGGAGDEQFF. The CDR3 DNA reads as TGCAGCGTTGATGAGGGAGGAGCGGGAGATGAGCAGTTCTTC.

V usage is TRBV19 and J usage is TRBJ1-5, with 8 bases matching TRBD1. The CDR3 is made up of 16 amino acids. Germline values: CDR1 LNHDA, CDR2 SQIVND (reference sequence). V shed 4 bases, J shed 7 bases, and the junction held 12 bases outside the gene matches. Here the CDR3 reads CASSSLDRTGLQPQHF. The DNA for the CDR3 is TGTGCCAGTAGTAGCCTTGACCGGACAGGGTTACAGCCCCAGCATTTT.

This sequence joins TRBV10-3 and TRBJ2-5, with TRBD1 matching over 8 bases. With the DNA end fitting TRBJ2-7 better, the J assignment may be wrong. This CDR3 spans 15 amino acids. The germline V gene encodes CDR1 ENHRY and CDR2 SYGVKD. In nucleotides, the CDR3 is TGTGCCATCAGAGACGACAGGGGAGGTGGGTACGAGCAGTACTTC. This translates into CAIRDDRGGGYEQYF.

The gene calls are TRBV5-1 and TRBJ2-7; 9 bases line up with TRBD2. The CDR3 loop spans 15 amino acids. The trim removed 0 bases at V and 9 bases at J, leaving 10 bases unmatched. CDR1 is SGHRS and CDR2 is YFSETQ in the germline V gene. CDR3 in amino acids: CASSLATSGMGRQYF. CDR3 DNA: TGCGCCAGCAGCTTGGCGACTAGCGGCATGGGGAGGCAGTACTTC.

The rearrangement joins TRBV6-6 to TRBJ2-5; 7 bases are shared with TRBD2. The J call could be wrong; TRBJ2-7 is a better fit for the DNA end. CDR3 length equals 14 residues. Germline V gives CDR1 MNHNY, CDR2 SVGAGI (reference sequence). CDR3 sequence reads: CASIPSAGPYEQYF. The CDR3 DNA sequence: TGTGCCAGCATACCCTCAGCGGGACCCTACGAGCAGTACTTC.